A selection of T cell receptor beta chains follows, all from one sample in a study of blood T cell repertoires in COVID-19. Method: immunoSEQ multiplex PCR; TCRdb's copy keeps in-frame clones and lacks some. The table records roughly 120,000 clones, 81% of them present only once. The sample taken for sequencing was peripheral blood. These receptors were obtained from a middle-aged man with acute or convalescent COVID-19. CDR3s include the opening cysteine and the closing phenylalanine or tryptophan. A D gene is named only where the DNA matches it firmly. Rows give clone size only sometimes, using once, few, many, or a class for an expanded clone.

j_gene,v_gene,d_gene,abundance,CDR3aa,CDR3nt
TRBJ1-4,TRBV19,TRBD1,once,CASGVQGEKLFF,TGTGCCAGTGGGGTACAGGGGGAGAAACTGTTTTTT
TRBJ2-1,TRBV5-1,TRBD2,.,CASSWSGRANNEQFF,TGCGCCAGCAGCTGGAGCGGGAGGGCCAACAATGAGCAGTTCTTC
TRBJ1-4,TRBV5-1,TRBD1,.,CASSLDLQGATREKLFF,TGCGCCAGCAGCTTGGACCTTCAGGGGGCCACGAGGGAAAAACTGTTTTTT
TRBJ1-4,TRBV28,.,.,CASSSGLLRQFNEKLFF,TGTGCCAGCAGTTCCGGCCTCCTCAGACAATTTAATGAAAAACTGTTTTTT
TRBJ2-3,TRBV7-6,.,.,CASSLQETPTDTQYF,TGTGCCAGCAGCTTGCAGGAAACCCCCACAGATACGCAGTATTTT
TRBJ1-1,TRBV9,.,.,CASNTGGTEAFF,TGTGCCAGCAACACGGGTGGGACTGAAGCTTTCTTT
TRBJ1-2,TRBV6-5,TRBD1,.,CASSYNRGEGGYTF,TGTGCCAGCAGTTACAACAGGGGTGAAGGCGGCTACACCTTC
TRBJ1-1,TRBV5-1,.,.,CASSLWQDSNTEAFF,TGCGCCAGCAGCTTGTGGCAGGACAGCAACACTGAAGCTTTCTTT
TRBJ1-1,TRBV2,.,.,CASSERRVKDTEAFF,TGTGCCAGCAGTGAAAGGAGAGTAAAGGACACTGAAGCTTTCTTT
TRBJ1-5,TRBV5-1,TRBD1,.,CASSLGQGANQPQHF,TGCGCCAGCAGCCTCGGACAGGGAGCCAATCAGCCCCAGCATTTT
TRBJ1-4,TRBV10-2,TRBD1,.,CASRLNRGINEKLFF,TGCGCCAGCAGACTTAACAGGGGGATTAATGAAAAACTGTTTTTT